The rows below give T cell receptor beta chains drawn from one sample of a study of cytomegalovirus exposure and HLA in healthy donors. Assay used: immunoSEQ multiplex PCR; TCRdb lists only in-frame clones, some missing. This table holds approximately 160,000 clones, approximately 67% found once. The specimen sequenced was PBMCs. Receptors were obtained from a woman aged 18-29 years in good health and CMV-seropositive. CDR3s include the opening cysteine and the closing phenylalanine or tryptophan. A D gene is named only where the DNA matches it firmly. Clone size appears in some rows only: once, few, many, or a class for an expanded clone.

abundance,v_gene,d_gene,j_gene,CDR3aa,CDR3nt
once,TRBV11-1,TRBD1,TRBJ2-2,CASSATGTNTGELFF,TGTGCCAGCAGTGCGACAGGGACGAACACCGGGGAGCTGTTTTTT
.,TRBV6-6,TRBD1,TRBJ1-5,CASSYSQGAGSQPQHF,TGTGCCAGCAGTTACTCACAGGGGGCGGGTAGTCAGCCCCAGCATTTT
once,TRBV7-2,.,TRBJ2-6,CASSLYGQSRANVLTF,TGTGCCAGCAGCTTGTATGGGCAGTCTAGGGCCAACGTCCTGACTTTC
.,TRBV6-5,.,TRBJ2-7,CASSYSLALYEQYF,TGTGCCAGCAGTTACTCCCTAGCTTTGTACGAGCAGTACTTC
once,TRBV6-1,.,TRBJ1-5,CASSERSNQPQHF,TGTGCCAGCAGTGAACGTAGCAATCAGCCCCAGCATTTT
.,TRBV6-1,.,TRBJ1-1,CASSEGGGQMNTEAFF,TGTGCCAGCAGTGAAGGGGGTGGACAGATGAACACTGAAGCCTTCTTT
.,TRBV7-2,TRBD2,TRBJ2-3,CASSRRPPGLAADTQYF,TGTGCCAGCAGCCGCCGGCCACCGGGACTAGCGGCAGATACGCAGTATTTT
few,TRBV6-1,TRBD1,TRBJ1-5,CASSEGQGSISNQPQHF,TGTGCCAGCAGTGAAGGACAGGGCTCAATTAGCAATCAGCCCCAGCATTTT
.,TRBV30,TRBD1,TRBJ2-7,CAFSPGTGSYEQYF,TGTGCCTTTTCACCCGGGACAGGGTCCTACGAGCAGTACTTC
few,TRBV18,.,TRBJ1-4,CASSRESSNEKLFF,TGTGCCAGCTCTCGGGAGAGTTCAAATGAAAAACTGTTTTTT
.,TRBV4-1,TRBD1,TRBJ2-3,CASSHAGTGADTQYF,TGCGCCAGCAGCCACGCCGGGACAGGGGCAGATACGCAGTATTTT
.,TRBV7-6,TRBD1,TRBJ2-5,CASRPGGQGAETQYF,TGTGCCAGCAGGCCGGGGGGACAGGGGGCCGAGACCCAGTACTTC
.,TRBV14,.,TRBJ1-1,CASSQGARTEAFF,TGTGCCAGCAGCCAGGGGGCCAGGACTGAAGCTTTCTTT
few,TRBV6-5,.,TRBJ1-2,CASSGDYYGYTF,TGTGCCAGCAGTGGGGACTACTATGGCTACACCTTC
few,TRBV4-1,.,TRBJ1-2,CASSPTSPGTYGYTF,TGCGCCAGCAGCCCTACGTCCCCAGGAACCTATGGCTACACCTTC
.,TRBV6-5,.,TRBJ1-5,CASSYSVSHQPQHF,TGTGCCAGCAGTTACTCAGTGAGTCATCAGCCCCAGCATTTT
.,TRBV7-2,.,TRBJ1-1,CASSLAHLTLQSEAFF,TGTGCCAGCAGCTTAGCTCATCTAACCTTACAGAGTGAAGCTTTCTTT
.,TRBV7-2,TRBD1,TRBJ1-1,CASSSRGRGSPTEAFF,TGTGCCAGCAGCTCCAGGGGGCGCGGGAGTCCCACTGAAGCTTTCTTT
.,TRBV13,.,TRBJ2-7,CASSVGPGEAYEQYF,TGTGCCAGCAGCGTAGGTCCAGGGGAAGCCTACGAGCAGTACTTC
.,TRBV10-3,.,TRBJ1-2,CAISSDRANYGYTF,TGTGCCATCAGCTCGGACAGAGCTAACTATGGCTACACCTTC
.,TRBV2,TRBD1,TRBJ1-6,CASSEWTGGYNSPLHF,TGTGCCAGCAGTGAATGGACAGGGGGGTATAATTCACCCCTCCACTTT
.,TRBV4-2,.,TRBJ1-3,CASSRQSSGNTIYF,TGTGCCAGCAGTAGACAGAGCTCTGGAAACACCATATATTTT
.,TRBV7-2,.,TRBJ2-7,CASSLASSVSYEQYF,TGTGCCAGCAGCTTAGCGTCTAGCGTCTCCTACGAGCAGTACTTC
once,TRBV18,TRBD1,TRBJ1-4,CASSRGTGDEKLFF,TGTGCCAGCTCCCGGGGGACAGGGGATGAAAAACTGTTTTTT
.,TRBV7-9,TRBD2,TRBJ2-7,CASSLAVDGTSGSIYEQYF,TGTGCCAGCAGCTTAGCCGTTGATGGGACTAGCGGGAGTATCTACGAGCAGTACTTC
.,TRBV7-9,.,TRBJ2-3,CASSLISSRDTQYF,TGTGCCAGCAGCCTAATCAGTTCCAGGGATACGCAGTATTTT
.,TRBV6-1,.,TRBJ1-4,CASSEALTAGEKLFF,TGTGCCAGCAGTGAAGCGTTGACAGCAGGAGAAAAACTGTTTTTT
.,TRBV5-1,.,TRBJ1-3,CASSLAPVSGGGNTIYF,TGCGCCAGCAGCTTGGCCCCGGTATCAGGAGGTGGAAACACCATATATTTT
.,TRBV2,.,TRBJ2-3,CASRGGGDTQYF,TGTGCCAGCAGGGGAGGGGGAGATACGCAGTATTTT
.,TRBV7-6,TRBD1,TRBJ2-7,CASSVQGASSYEQYF,TGTGCCAGCAGTGTACAGGGGGCTTCCTCCTACGAGCAGTACTTC
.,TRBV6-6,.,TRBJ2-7,CASSQGGYGYEQYF,TGTGCCAGCAGTCAAGGGGGATACGGCTACGAGCAGTACTTC
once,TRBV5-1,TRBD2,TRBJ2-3,CASSSLAGGPDTQYF,TGCGCCAGCAGCTCTTTAGCGGGAGGTCCGGATACGCAGTATTTT
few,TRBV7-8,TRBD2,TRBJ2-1,CASSFRKEPGLAGGNEQFF,TGTGCCAGCAGCTTCCGGAAAGAGCCGGGACTAGCGGGCGGGAATGAGCAGTTCTTC
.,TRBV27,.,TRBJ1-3,CASGPSVGQPSGNTIYF,TGTGCCAGCGGACCTTCCGTAGGACAGCCCTCTGGAAACACCATATATTTT
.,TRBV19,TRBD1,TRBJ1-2,CASTPRQGAYGYTF,TGTGCCAGTACCCCTAGGCAGGGGGCCTATGGCTACACCTTC
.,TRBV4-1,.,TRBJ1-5,CASSATVSNQPQHF,TGCGCCAGCAGCGCGACAGTTAGCAATCAGCCCCAGCATTTT
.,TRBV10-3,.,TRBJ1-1,CAISEGSGTEAFF,TGTGCCATCAGTGAGGGAAGCGGCACTGAAGCTTTCTTT
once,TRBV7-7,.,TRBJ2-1,CASSLDQNNEQFF,TGTGCTAGCAGCTTAGACCAGAACAATGAGCAGTTCTTC
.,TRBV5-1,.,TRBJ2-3,CASSLARGDRGTDTQYF,TGCGCCAGCAGCTTGGCTAGGGGGGACAGAGGCACAGATACGCAGTATTTT
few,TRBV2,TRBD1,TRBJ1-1,CASSQPGQGSGTEAFF,TGTGCCAGCAGTCAACCGGGACAGGGGTCGGGGACTGAAGCTTTCTTT
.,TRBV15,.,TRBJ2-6,CATSREASGANVLTF,TGTGCCACCAGCAGAGAGGCTTCTGGGGCCAACGTCCTGACTTTC
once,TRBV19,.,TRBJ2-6,CASNRRDGTYSGANVLTF,TGTGCCAGTAATAGGCGGGACGGAACTTACTCTGGGGCCAACGTCCTGACTTTC
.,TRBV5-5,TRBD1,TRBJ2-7,CASSRKGQGIDEQYF,TGTGCCAGCAGCCGAAAGGGACAGGGAATCGACGAGCAGTACTTC
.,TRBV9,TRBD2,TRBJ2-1,CASSKTDYVGAGATLYNEQFF,TGTGCCAGCAGCAAGACAGACTATGTGGGAGCGGGGGCCACGCTGTACAATGAGCAGTTCTTC
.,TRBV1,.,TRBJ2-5,CTSSQDRVAGGPGQETQYF,TGCACCAGCAGCCAAGATCGAGTAGCGGGGGGGCCTGGGCAAGAGACCCAGTACTTC
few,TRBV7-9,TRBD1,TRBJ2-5,CASSPTRGQEPETQYF,TGTGCCAGCAGCCCAACCCGGGGACAGGAGCCAGAGACCCAGTACTTC
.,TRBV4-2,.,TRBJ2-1,CASSQDRGRYNEQFF,TGTGCCAGCAGCCAAGACCGCGGGCGGTACAATGAGCAGTTCTTC
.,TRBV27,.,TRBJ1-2,CASSPGQPIYGYTF,TGTGCCAGCAGTCCAGGACAGCCGATTTATGGCTACACCTTC
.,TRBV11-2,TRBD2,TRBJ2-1,CASSFTWGGEQFF,TGTGCCAGCAGCTTCACCTGGGGGGGTGAGCAGTTCTTC
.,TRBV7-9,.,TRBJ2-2,CASSLGGLQSGELFF,TGTGCCAGCAGCTTAGGGGGGCTCCAATCCGGGGAGCTGTTTTTT
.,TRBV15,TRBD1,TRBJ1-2,CATSSWTGGNYGYTF,TGTGCCACCAGCAGTTGGACAGGGGGAAACTATGGCTACACCTTC
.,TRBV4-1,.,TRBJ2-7,CASSLRQVTFYEQYF,TGCGCCAGCAGCCTTCGACAGGTTACATTCTACGAGCAGTACTTC
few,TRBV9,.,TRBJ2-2,CASSEHRVTGELFF,TGTGCCAGCAGCGAACACAGGGTCACCGGGGAGCTGTTTTTT
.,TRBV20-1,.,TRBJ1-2,CSASGAPPTF,TGCAGTGCTTCGGGAGCCCCCCCCACCTTC
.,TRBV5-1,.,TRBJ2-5,CASSLGTVQETQYF,TGCGCCAGCAGCTTGGGGACAGTACAAGAGACCCAGTACTTC
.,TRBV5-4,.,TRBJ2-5,CASSFSAAVQKETQYF,TGTGCCAGCAGCTTTAGCGCAGCGGTTCAGAAAGAGACCCAGTACTTC
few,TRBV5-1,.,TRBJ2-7,CASSLRSYEQYF,TGCGCCAGCAGCCTCCGGTCCTACGAGCAGTACTTC
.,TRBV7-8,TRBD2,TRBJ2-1,CASSSGPRGLAVEDEQFF,TGTGCCAGCAGCTCAGGACCCCGAGGGCTAGCGGTGGAAGATGAGCAGTTCTTC
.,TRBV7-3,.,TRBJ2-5,CASSLGGGVQETQYF,TGTGCCAGCAGCTTAGGCGGGGGCGTTCAAGAGACCCAGTACTTC